This T cell receptor (beta chain) was identified in a study of T cell changes during pregnancy in multiple sclerosis. Germline V lookup: CDR1 GTSNPN, CDR2 SVGIG (reference sequence). V lost 0 bases and J lost 1, with 7 bases in between. The CDR3 totals 14 residues. The method was immunoSEQ multiplex PCR; TCRdb's version includes in-frame clones alone and lacks a portion of them. The sample shows approximately 23,000 clones, more than 85% of them seen only once. V and J are TRBV30 and TRBJ1-5; D remains unclear. Sequenced here: CD4+ T cells from peripheral blood mononuclear cells, sampled after pregnancy. This receptor was obtained from a female donor in good health, enrolled as a control in a pregnancy study. The CDR3 region is CAWSVRLSNQPQHF. The CDR3 DNA sequence: TGTGCCTGGAGTGTGCGCTTGAGCAATCAGCCCCAGCATTTT. The full variable domain, with the rest looked up from reference TRBV30 and TRBJ1-5, is SQTIHQWPATLVQPVGSPLSLECTVEGTSNPNLYWYRQAAGRGLQLLFYSVGIGQISSEVPQNLSASRPQDRQFILSSKKLLLSDSGFYLCAWSVRLSNQPQHFGDGTRLSIL.